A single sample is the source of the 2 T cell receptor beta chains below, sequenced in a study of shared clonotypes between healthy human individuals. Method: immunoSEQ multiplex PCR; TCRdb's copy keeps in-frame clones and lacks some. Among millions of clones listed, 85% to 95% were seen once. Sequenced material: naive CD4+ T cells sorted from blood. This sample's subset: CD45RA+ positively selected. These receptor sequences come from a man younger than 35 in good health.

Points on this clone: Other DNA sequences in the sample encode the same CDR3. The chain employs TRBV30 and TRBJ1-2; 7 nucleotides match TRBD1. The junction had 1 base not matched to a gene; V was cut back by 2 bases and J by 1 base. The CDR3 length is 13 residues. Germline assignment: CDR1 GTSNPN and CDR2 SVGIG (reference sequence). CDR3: CAWSRDSNYGYTF. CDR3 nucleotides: TGTGCCTGGAGTCGGGACAGTAACTATGGCTACACCTTC.

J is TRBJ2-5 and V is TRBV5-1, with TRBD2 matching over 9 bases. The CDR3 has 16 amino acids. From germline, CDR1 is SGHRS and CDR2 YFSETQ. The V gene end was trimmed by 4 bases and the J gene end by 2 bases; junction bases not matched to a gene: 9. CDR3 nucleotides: TGCGCCAGCAGCCCGGGGCGGAGCGGGGGGCAAGAGACCCAGTACTTC. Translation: CASSPGRSGGQETQYF.